One sample yielded the 11 T cell receptor beta chains listed below, sequenced in a study of blood T cell repertoires in COVID-19. Sequencing was performed with immunoSEQ multiplex PCR; in TCRdb, only in-frame clones are kept and a portion is missing. The sample carries 200,000 to 250,000 clones, under 90% recorded once. Sample: peripheral blood. The receptor set was obtained from a woman aged 80 or older with COVID-19, enrolled during active disease.

The chain is built from TRBV28 and TRBJ1-2; 11 bases line up with TRBD1. CDR1 and CDR2 from the germline V gene are MDHEN and SYDVKM. V trimming: 5 bases; J trimming: 4 bases; junction bases outside the gene matches: 6. The CDR3 has 15 amino acids. The CDR3 sequence is CASSSRTGGIYGYTF. DNA for the CDR3: TGTGCCAGCAGTAGCCGGACAGGGGGCATCTATGGCTACACCTTC.

The chain uses TRBV7-9 and TRBJ1-2; 10 bases map to TRBD1. With 7 bases clipped from V and 5 bases from J, the junction kept 13 bases outside the gene matches. Per germline, CDR1 SEHNR and CDR2 FQNEAQ (reference sequence). The CDR3 extends over 16 amino acids. Here the CDR3 reads CASTQGGTGERYGYTF. In nucleotides, the CDR3 is TGTGCCAGCACCCAAGGGGGGACAGGGGAGAGATATGGCTACACCTTC.

This clone was seen only a few times. The V and J genes are TRBV19 and TRBJ2-7; TRBD1 aligns across 9 bases. The junction had 6 bases not matched to a gene; V was cut back by 6 bases and J by 6 bases. The CDR3 totals 13 residues. Germline values: CDR1 LNHDA, CDR2 SQIVND (reference sequence). CDR3 amino acids: CASRTGGSTEQYF. In DNA form, the CDR3 reads TGTGCCAGTAGGACAGGGGGATCTACCGAGCAGTACTTC.

The chain couples TRBV2 to TRBJ1-5; D remains unclear. This CDR3 spans 15 amino acids. Trimming took off 6 bases at V and 7 bases at J, with 19 bases between the two ends. Germline CDR1 reads SNHLY; CDR2 reads FYNNEI. DNA for the CDR3: TGTGCCAGCAGAAGACACCCTGATCGGGAGCAGCCCCAGCATTTT. This sequence encodes CASRRHPDREQPQHF.

This sequence joins TRBV7-6 and TRBJ1-4; D is perhaps TRBD1 (5 bases). The V gene's germline CDR1 is SGHVS and CDR2 FNYEAQ. CDR3 length: 17 residues. V lost 1 base and J 2 bases, leaving 14 bases between the germline ends. CDR3 sequence reads: CASSLEALGGTNEKLFF. The CDR3 nucleotides read TGTGCCAGCAGCTTAGAGGCCCTCGGGGGTACTAATGAAAAACTGTTTTTT.

This clone was seen once. The rearrangement joins TRBV28 to TRBJ1-1; TRBD1 aligns across 7 bases. This CDR3 region has 15 residues. V gave up 10 bases and J gave up 5 bases; unmatched junction bases: 16. The germline CDR1 and CDR2 sequences are MDHEN and SYDVKM. The CDR3, as DNA: TGTGCCACCGTAACAGGGGAAACCAGAGGGACTGAAGCTTTCTTT. It codes for CATVTGETRGTEAFF.

The chain carries TRBV15 and TRBJ2-7; 10 positions agree with TRBD2. V lost 8 bases, J lost 6 bases, and 4 bases stayed unmatched. The CDR3 covers 12 residues. Germline V lookup: CDR1 LNHNV, CDR2 YYDKDF (reference sequence). The CDR3 DNA is TGTGCCACCGGGGTAGCGGGGGGCGAGCAGTACTTC. As protein: CATGVAGGEQYF.

The gene calls are TRBV5-1 and TRBJ1-2; TRBD1 matches at 7 bases. V shed 3 bases, J shed 5 bases, and the junction held 4 bases outside the gene matches. The germline V gene has CDR1 SGHRS and CDR2 YFSETQ. The CDR3 sequence is 13 residues long. The CDR3 coding sequence is TGCGCCAGCAGCTCGCAGGGGGAGTATGGCTACACCTTC. It encodes CASSSQGEYGYTF.

The V and J genes are TRBV20-1 and TRBJ2-5; TRBD1 aligns across 8 bases. The trim removed 3 bases at V and 2 bases at J, leaving 8 bases unmatched. Germline CDR1 is DFQATT and CDR2 is SNEGSKA (reference sequence). The CDR3 totals 15 residues. CDR3 coding DNA: TGCAGTGCTAGTGATTTCAGGGGGCCTCAAGAGACCCAGTACTTC. Protein sequence: CSASDFRGPQETQYF.

Written as DNA, the CDR3 is TGTGCCAGTCAGGGGGTGGACGGGTTCAGCAATCAGCCCCAGCATTTT. Its translation is CASQGVDGFSNQPQHF. The gene calls are TRBV5-5 and TRBJ1-5, with 7 bases aligning to TRBD1. The junction had 12 bases not matched to a gene; V was cut back by 8 bases and J by 1 base. Per the germline V gene, CDR1 is SGHKS and CDR2 is YYEKEE (reference sequence). CDR3 length: 16 amino acids.

The chain links TRBV24-1 to TRBJ1-5, with D perhaps TRBD1 (6 bases). Trimming removed 4 bases from V and 0 bases from J, with 15 bases in between. The CDR3 covers 17 residues. CDR1 KGHDR and CDR2 SFDVKD come from the germline V gene. In DNA form, the CDR3 reads TGTGCCACCAGTGACCCCGGACAGCCCTATAGCAATCAGCCCCAGCATTTT. Amino acid sequence: CATSDPGQPYSNQPQHF.